This T cell receptor (beta chain) was captured by sequencing in a study of response to subunit inactivated influenza vaccine. Study results and caveats: Researchers suggested that each seasonal influenza vaccination recruits few new T cells.

This clonotype was picked up a small number of times. No antigen is known for it. V lost 5 bases, J lost 3 bases, and 14 bases lay in between. CDR3 length equals 15 residues. Germline V gene lookup returns CDR1 SEHNR and CDR2 FQNEAQ (reference sequence). TCRdb independently ran MiXCR on the RT-PCR reads; one entry per CDR3 protein. The sample comprises around 850,000 distinct CDR3 sequences, roughly 20% of which are singletons, and approximately 10% rests with the top ten. The chain carries TRBV7-9 and TRBJ2-1, with D possibly matching TRBD2 (7 bases). The sequence came from a man between 50 and 59 years old who received an inactivated influenza vaccine. The sequencing here drew on PBMCs from blood, taken roughly 5 days after vaccination. CDR3 sequence reads: CASSLGGLHYNEQFF. The CDR3 DNA is TGTGCCAGCAGCCTCGGGGGGCTGCACTACAATGAGCAGTTCTTC.